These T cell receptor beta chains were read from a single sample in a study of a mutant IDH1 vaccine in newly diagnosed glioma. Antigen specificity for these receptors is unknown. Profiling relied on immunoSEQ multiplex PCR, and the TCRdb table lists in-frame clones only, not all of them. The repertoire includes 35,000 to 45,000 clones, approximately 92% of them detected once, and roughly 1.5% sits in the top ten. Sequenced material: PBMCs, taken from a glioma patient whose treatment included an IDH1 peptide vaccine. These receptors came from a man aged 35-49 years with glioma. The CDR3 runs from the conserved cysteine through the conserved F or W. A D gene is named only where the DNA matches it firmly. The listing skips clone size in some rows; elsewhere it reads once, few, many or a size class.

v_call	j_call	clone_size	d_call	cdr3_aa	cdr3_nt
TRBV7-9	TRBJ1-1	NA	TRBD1	CASSLGQGAFEAFF	TGTGCCAGCAGCTTAGGGCAGGGGGCGTTTGAAGCTTTCTTT
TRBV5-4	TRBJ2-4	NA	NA	CASSTLGGRTKNIQYF	TGTGCCAGCAGTACTCTGGGGGGGCGCACCAAAAACATTCAGTACTTC
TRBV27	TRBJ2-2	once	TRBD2	CASSLFAGGNTGELFF	TGTGCCAGCAGTTTATTCGCGGGGGGAAACACCGGGGAGCTGTTTTTT
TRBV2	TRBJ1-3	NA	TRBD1	CASSRDRGYGLNTIYF	TGTGCCAGCAGTCGGGACAGGGGCTATGGTTTAAACACCATATATTTT
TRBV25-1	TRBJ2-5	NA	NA	CASSESVGPQETQYF	TGTGCCAGCAGTGAATCGGTTGGACCCCAAGAGACCCAGTACTTC
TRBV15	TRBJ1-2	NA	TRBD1	CATSREAGGVGYGYTF	TGTGCCACCAGCAGAGAAGCAGGGGGCGTAGGGTATGGCTACACCTTC
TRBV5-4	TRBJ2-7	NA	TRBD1	CASSMGQEDYEQYF	TGTGCCAGCAGCATGGGACAGGAGGACTACGAGCAGTACTTC
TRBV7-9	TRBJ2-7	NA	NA	CASSQRGAAIMNEQYF	TGTGCCAGCAGTCAAAGAGGGGCCGCAATCATGAACGAGCAGTACTTC
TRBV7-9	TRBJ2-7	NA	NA	CASSPWTGREGF	TGTGCCAGCAGCCCCTGGACAGGCCGGGAGGGCTTC
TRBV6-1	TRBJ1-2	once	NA	CASSLGATDYGYTF	TGTGCCAGCAGTTTGGGTGCAACCGACTATGGCTACACCTTC
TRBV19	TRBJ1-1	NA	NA	CASSILGGTTEAFF	TGTGCCAGTAGTATCCTCGGGGGTACTACTGAAGCTTTCTTT
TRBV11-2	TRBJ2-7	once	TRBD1	CASSLGTAHYEQYF	TGTGCCAGCTCCCTCGGGACAGCGCACTACGAGCAGTACTTC
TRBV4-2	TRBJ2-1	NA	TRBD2	CASSPIAGSSYNEQFF	TGTGCCAGCAGCCCGATAGCGGGGTCTTCCTACAATGAGCAGTTCTTC
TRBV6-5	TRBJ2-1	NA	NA	CASSPSRLVNEQFF	TGTGCCAGCAGCCCCTCCCGGCTTGTGAATGAGCAGTTCTTC
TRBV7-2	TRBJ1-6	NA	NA	CAVISSYNSPLHF	TGTGCCGTCATTAGCTCCTATAATTCACCCCTCCACTTT
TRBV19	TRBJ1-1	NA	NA	CASMKGDTEAFF	TGTGCCAGTATGAAGGGGGACACTGAAGCTTTCTTT
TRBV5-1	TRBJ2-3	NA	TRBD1	CASSSTNRGSTDTQYF	TGCGCCAGCAGCTCGACGAACAGGGGCAGCACAGATACGCAGTATTTT
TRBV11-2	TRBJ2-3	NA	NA	CASSLETLTQYF	TGTGCCAGCAGCTTAGAGACACTTACGCAGTATTTT
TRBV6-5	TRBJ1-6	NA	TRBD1	CASSYVGQGNSPLHF	TGTGCCAGCAGTTACGTGGGACAGGGAAATTCACCCCTCCACTTT
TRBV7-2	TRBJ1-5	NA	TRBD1	CASSAGGGSQPQHF	TGTGCCAGCAGCGCAGGGGGGGGAAGTCAGCCCCAGCATTTT
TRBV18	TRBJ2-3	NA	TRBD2	CASSPRLADSTDTQYF	TGTGCCAGCTCACCACGGCTAGCGGACAGCACAGATACGCAGTATTTT
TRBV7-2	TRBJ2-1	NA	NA	CASSRDSNNEQFF	TGTGCCAGCAGCCGTGACTCTAACAATGAGCAGTTCTTC
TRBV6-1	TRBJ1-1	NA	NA	CASSKERNTEAFF	TGTGCCAGCAGTAAGGAAAGGAACACTGAAGCTTTCTTT
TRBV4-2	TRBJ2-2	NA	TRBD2	CASMDSGSSAGELFF	TGTGCCAGCATGGATAGCGGGAGCTCGGCCGGGGAGCTGTTTTTT
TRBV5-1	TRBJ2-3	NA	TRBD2	CASSLEASGGADTQYF	TGCGCCAGCAGCTTGGAGGCTAGCGGGGGCGCAGATACGCAGTATTTT
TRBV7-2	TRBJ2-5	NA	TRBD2	CASSLVGAGGWETQYF	TGTGCCAGCAGCTTAGTAGGAGCGGGAGGCTGGGAGACCCAGTACTTC